The 10 T cell receptor beta chains reported below all come from one sample, sequenced in a study of CD8+ T cells in alopecia areata. Treatment denoted: oral pan-JAK inhibitor, 5-10 mg twice daily. RNA was extracted and reverse transcribed into cDNA as the sequencing template. TCRdb's copy holds only in-frame clones and misses some; the assay was immunoSEQ multiplex PCR. The sample lists about 190,000 clones, roughly three fifths occurring once. Material: CD4+ T cells sorted from blood, obtained at week 4, from a patient treated with tofacitinib. The receptors were sampled from a human donor with alopecia areata.

The chain combines TRBV7-6 with TRBJ2-5; TRBD1 agrees at 12 bases. The CDR3 has 15 amino acids. V lost 5 bases to trimming and J lost 4 bases; unmatched junction nucleotides: 5. The germline V gene encodes CDR1 SGHVS and CDR2 FNYEAQ. The CDR3 spells CASSRGQGASETQYF. The CDR3 DNA reads TGTGCCAGCAGCAGGGGACAGGGGGCCTCAGAGACCCAGTACTTC.

This sequence joins TRBV28 and TRBJ2-2; D unresolved. Germline CDR1 is MDHEN and CDR2 is SYDVKM. V lost 7 bases to trimming and J lost 7 bases, with 10 bases between them. The length of the CDR3 is 12 residues. CDR3 bases: TGTGCCAGCACTCGAGCTTTCGGGGAGCTGTTTTTT. Amino acid sequence: CASTRAFGELFF.

The rearrangement links TRBV2 to TRBJ2-7; TRBD1 matches at 9 bases. The CDR3 is made up of 15 amino acids. The junction had 12 bases not matched to a gene; V was cut back by 6 bases and J by 6 bases. CDR1 and CDR2 (germline): SNHLY, FYNNEI. The CDR3 nucleotides read TGTGCCAGCAGACCCGAGACAGGGGGTTCGGGCGAGCAGTACTTC. It codes for CASRPETGGSGEQYF. The entire variable domain, with the rest obtained from reference TRBV2 and TRBJ2-7, is as follows: EPEVTQTPSHQVTQMGQEVILRCVPISNHLYFYWYRQILGQKVEFLVSFYNNEISEKSEIFDDQFSVERPDGSNFTLKIRSTKLEDSAMYFCASRPETGGSGEQYFGPGTRLTVT.

This sequence joins TRBV18 and TRBJ2-1; the match to TRBD2 covers 7 bases. The CDR3 is made up of 17 amino acids. Germline V gene lookup returns CDR1 KGHSH and CDR2 LQKENI. J was trimmed by 0 bases and V by 0 bases; bases with no gene match: 5. CDR3 amino acids: CASSPPLAASSYNEQFF. CDR3 coding DNA: TGTGCCAGCTCACCACCCCTAGCGGCTAGCTCCTACAATGAGCAGTTCTTC.

V and J are TRBV19 and TRBJ1-1, with 7 bases identical to TRBD1. From germline, CDR1 is LNHDA and CDR2 SQIVND (reference sequence). J was trimmed by 14 bases and V by 7 bases; bases with no gene match: 16. This CDR3 contains 13 residues. The CDR3 protein is CASTTSGGGISFF. The CDR3 nucleotides read TGTGCCAGTACTACCTCAGGGGGTGGTATCTCCTTCTTT.

The count of this clone is one. Here the CDR3 DNA reads TGTGCCAGCAGCCCTTCGACAGATACGCAGTATTTT. Protein: CASSPSTDTQYF. V and J are TRBV6-6 and TRBJ2-3; D ambiguous. The V end lost 6 bases, the J end lost 3 bases, and 7 bases lay between the germline ends. The CDR3 length is 12 residues. Germline CDR1 is MNHNY and CDR2 is SVGAGI (reference sequence).

CDR3 sequence (DNA): TGCAGCGCGAACACAGCGACCGGGGAGCTGTTTTTT. Amino acid sequence: CSANTATGELFF. The chain uses TRBV29-1 and TRBJ2-2; D is unclear. Trimming removed 7 bases at V and 5 bases at J, with 11 bases between. Germline V CDR1 and CDR2: SQVTM, ANQGSEA. The CDR3 spans 12 residues.

A remark on this clone: The sample has other DNA sequences that encode this CDR3 too. The rearrangement uses TRBV29-1 and TRBJ1-1, with D hard to call. Germline CDR1 is SQVTM and CDR2 is ANQGSEA. The CDR3 is made up of 13 amino acids. The V end lost 1 base, the J end lost 1 base, and 7 bases lay between the germline ends. This CDR3 is CSVEGGRNTEAFF. The CDR3 bases are TGCAGCGTTGAAGGAGGAAGGAACACTGAAGCTTTCTTT.

The genes are TRBV5-1 and TRBJ2-5; 9 bases line up with TRBD1. Trimming at V came to 3 bases and at J to 3 bases, leaving 6 bases not matched to a gene. The CDR3 has 15 amino acids. The germline V gene has CDR1 SGHRS and CDR2 YFSETQ. This CDR3 reads CASSSRQGEKETQYF. The CDR3 DNA is TGCGCCAGCAGCTCGCGACAGGGGGAAAAAGAGACCCAGTACTTC.

This clone has more than one count but fewer than ten. The chain uses TRBV20-1 and TRBJ1-1; no firm D call. Per the germline V gene, CDR1 is DFQATT and CDR2 is SNEGSKA (reference sequence). Trimming removed 5 bases at V and 4 bases at J, with 8 bases between. CDR3 length equals 11 residues. CDR3 sequence: CSAGQPTEAFF. CDR3 nucleotides: TGCAGTGCTGGCCAGCCCACTGAAGCTTTCTTT.